Shown below are 12 T cell receptor beta chains from a single sample sequenced in a study of blood T cell repertoires in COVID-19. Sequencing used immunoSEQ multiplex PCR; TCRdb keeps in-frame clones, though not all of them. The sample includes about 170,000 clones, around 83% of them seen just once. Source material: peripheral blood. Every receptor here comes from a woman in her 70s who had recovered from COVID-19.

The chain has TRBV30 and TRBJ2-7; D possibly corresponds to TRBD2 (5 bases). The V end was cut by 3 bases, the J end by 3 bases, with 9 bases between. The CDR3 consists of 12 residues. Germline CDR1 GTSNPN, CDR2 SVGIG (reference sequence). CDR3 sequence reads: CAWSDGVYEQYF. The CDR3 nucleotides are TGTGCCTGGAGCGACGGGGTCTACGAGCAGTACTTC.

The chain is built from TRBV19 and TRBJ2-7; 9 nucleotides agree with TRBD1. After removal of 4 bases from V and 2 bases from J, the junction contained 6 bases not matched to a gene. CDR1 is LNHDA and CDR2 is SQIVND in the germline V gene (reference sequence). The CDR3 is made up of 15 amino acids. CDR3 nucleotide sequence: TGTGCCAGTAGTAACCCCAACAGGGGGCCCTACGAGCAGTACTTC. Its protein is CASSNPNRGPYEQYF.

The chain links TRBV29-1 to TRBJ2-5, with TRBD2 identical over 7 bases. CDR1 and CDR2 (germline): SQVTM, ANQGSEA. The CDR3 consists of 15 residues. V lost 8 bases, J lost 5 bases, and 17 bases stayed unmatched. In DNA, the CDR3 is TGCAGCACAACGTGGGGGGGGGAGGTCAGTGAGACCCAGTACTTC. It translates to CSTTWGGEVSETQYF.

The J gene is TRBJ2-7, the V gene TRBV2; 10 bases are a match to TRBD1. The CDR3 runs 12 residues. The junction had 8 bases not matched to a gene; V was cut back by 11 bases and J by 7 bases. CDR1 and CDR2 (germline): SNHLY, FYNNEI. Written as DNA, the CDR3 is TGTGCCGGAGGGACAGGGGCTGCGGAGCAGTACTTC. This gives the protein CAGGTGAAEQYF.

V and J are TRBV5-4 and TRBJ1-1; D is uncertain. CDR3 length: 14 amino acids. V lost 0 bases, J lost 2 bases, and 8 bases lay in between. In germline, CDR1 is SGHNT, CDR2 YYREEE (reference sequence). CDR3 in amino acids: CASSLVGVNTEAFF. For the CDR3, the DNA is TGTGCCAGCAGCTTGGTCGGGGTTAACACTGAAGCTTTCTTT.

The chain uses TRBV5-1 and TRBJ1-1; D unresolved. Germline lookup yields CDR1 SGHRS and CDR2 YFSETQ. The ends were cut back, 4 bases at V and 10 bases at J, with 17 bases in the middle. There are 13 residues in the CDR3. CDR3 bases: TGCGCCAGCAGCGGGCCCCACCCCGTCCGAGCTTTCTTT. Amino acid sequence: CASSGPHPVRAFF.

The V gene is TRBV6-6, the J gene TRBJ1-2; D unresolved. The CDR3 has 14 amino acids. Trimming pared 2 bases from V and 2 bases from J, leaving 9 bases between. Germline CDR1 is MNHNY and CDR2 is SVGAGI (reference sequence). The CDR3 DNA sequence: TGTGCCAGCAGTTACCCTGGCGGGAACTATGGCTACACCTTC. Translation: CASSYPGGNYGYTF.

The table lists this clone with a count of one. The chain is built from TRBV30 and TRBJ1-5, with D possibly TRBD1 on 5 matching bases. V was clipped by 1 base and J by 7 bases, with 11 bases between them. CDR1 and CDR2 (germline): GTSNPN, SVGIG (reference sequence). The CDR3 is made up of 13 amino acids. The CDR3 loop reads CAWSGRGGQPQHF. DNA for the CDR3: TGTGCCTGGAGTGGGAGGGGTGGCCAGCCCCAGCATTTT.

The rearrangement joins TRBV3-1 (or the pseudogene TRBV3-2) to TRBJ2-1; 9 nucleotides line up with TRBD2. The V segment lost 7 bases and the J segment 7 bases; nucleotides outside the gene matches: 8. The CDR3 is made up of 14 amino acids. Germline V gene sequence: CDR1 LGHDT, CDR2 YNNKEL (reference sequence). The CDR3 is CASKASGAWNEQFF. The CDR3 DNA reads TGTGCCAGCAAGGCTAGCGGGGCGTGGAATGAGCAGTTCTTC.

J is TRBJ2-3 and V is TRBV5-1; TRBD2 matches 10 bases. Germline loops: CDR1 SGHRS, CDR2 YFSETQ. With V trimmed by 0 bases and J by 4 bases, 5 bases remained unmatched. This CDR3 is built from 16 residues. The CDR3 region is CASSLGGTSVSDTQYF. The CDR3 nucleotides are TGCGCCAGCAGCTTGGGCGGGACTAGCGTTTCAGATACGCAGTATTTT.

The J gene is TRBJ2-3, the V gene TRBV10-3; 9 bases align to TRBD1. Germline trimming cut 10 bases from V and 0 bases from J; bases unmatched to any gene: 5. Germline CDR1 is ENHRY and CDR2 is SYGVKD. The CDR3 spans 14 residues. CDR3 sequence reads: CATNRGPSTDTQYF. DNA of the CDR3: TGTGCCACAAACAGGGGGCCCAGCACAGATACGCAGTATTTT.

This clone has only one observation. This chain uses TRBV12-5 with TRBJ1-1; 7 bases map to TRBD1. The CDR3 covers 14 residues. The V and J ends lost 7 bases and 11 bases, in that order; junction bases with no gene match: 16. Per germline, CDR1 LGHNT and CDR2 FRNRAP. Written as DNA, the CDR3 is TGTGCTAGTGACCCCCGGGACAGCCTAGTGGGCGCTTTCTTT. Protein product: CASDPRDSLVGAFF. The full variable domain, rest sourced from reference TRBV12-5 and TRBJ1-1, is DARVTQTPRHKVTEMGQEVTMRCQPILGHNTVFWYRQTMMQGLELLAYFRNRAPLDDSGMPKDRFSAEMPDATLATLKIQPSEPRDSAVYFCASDPRDSLVGAFFGQGTRLTVV.